The 3 T cell receptor beta chains listed next were all sequenced from one sample in a study of molecular identifiers for immune sequencing clone quantification. From the PCR reads, TCRdb called clonotypes with MiXCR, one entry per CDR3 protein. The sample shows about 40,000 distinct CDR3 sequences, 24% of them seen only once. Specimen: naive CD8+ T cells from blood, with Jurkat cell RNA spiked in. Subset defined: FACS-sorted CD8+CD4-CCR7+CD45RA+ naive T cells. Receptors originate from a human donor in good health. Some libraries in this study had Jurkat cell RNA spiked in.

This clonotype was seen ten or more times. The chain carries TRBV4-3 and TRBJ1-5; no definite D call. The CDR3 extends over 15 amino acids. V was cut by 3 bases and J by 2 bases, with 11 bases left in between. Germline CDR1 is LGHNA and CDR2 is YSLEER. The CDR3 spells CASSQDHGRNQPQHF. Written as DNA, the CDR3 is TGCGCCAGCAGCCAGGACCACGGCCGCAATCAGCCCCAGCATTTT.

This clonotype was found many times. The genes are TRBV4-3 and TRBJ2-3; TRBD2 matches 13 bases. V was clipped by 0 bases and J by 2 bases; unmatched bases: 5. Germline lookup yields CDR1 LGHNA and CDR2 YSLEER. The CDR3 extends over 18 amino acids. The CDR3 region has the DNA TGCGCCAGCAGCCAAGAGGGACTAGCGGGATCCCCCACAGATACGCAGTATTTT. It encodes CASSQEGLAGSPTDTQYF.

As regards this clonotype: This could be a read error, since a much larger clone is one nucleotide away. The conserved closing phenylalanine or tryptophan is absent in this CDR3, likely reflecting a read error. The rearrangement joins TRBV19 to TRBJ2-7; TRBD2 aligns across 10 bases. Germline CDR1 and CDR2: LNHDA and SQIVND (reference sequence). This CDR3 is 14 amino acids long. V lost 5 bases and J lost 3; bases outside the gene matches: 4. The CDR3 region has the DNA TGTGCCAGTAGTGCCGGACTAGCGGACTACGAGCAGTACCTC. This gives the protein CASSAGLADYEQYL.